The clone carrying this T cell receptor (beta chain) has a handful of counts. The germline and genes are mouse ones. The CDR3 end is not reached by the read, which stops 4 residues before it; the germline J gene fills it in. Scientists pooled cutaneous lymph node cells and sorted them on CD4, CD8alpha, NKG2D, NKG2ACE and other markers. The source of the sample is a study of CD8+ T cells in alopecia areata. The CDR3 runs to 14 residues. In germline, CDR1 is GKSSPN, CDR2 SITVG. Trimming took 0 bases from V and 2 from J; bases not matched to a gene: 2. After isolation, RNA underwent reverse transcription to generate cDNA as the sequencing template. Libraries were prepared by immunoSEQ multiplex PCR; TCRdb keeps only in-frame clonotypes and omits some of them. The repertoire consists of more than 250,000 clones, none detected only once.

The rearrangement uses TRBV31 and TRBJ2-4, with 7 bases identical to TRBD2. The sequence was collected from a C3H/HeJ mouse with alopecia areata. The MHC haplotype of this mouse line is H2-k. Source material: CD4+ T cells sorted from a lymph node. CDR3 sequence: CAWSLDWVQNTLYF. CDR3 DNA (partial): TGTGCCTGGAGTCTAGACTGGGTTCAAAAC.